These 22 T cell receptor beta chains share one sample of origin, sequenced in a study of T cell responses to AZD1222 COVID-19 vaccine. The method was immunoSEQ multiplex PCR; TCRdb's version includes in-frame clones alone and lacks a portion of them. The sample includes 150,000 to 200,000 clones, 85% to 90% of them seen just once. The material was peripheral blood, obtained on day 0 of AZD1222 vaccination. These receptors originate from an adult in good health.

This chain links TRBV7-9 with TRBJ1-4; TRBD1 matches 10 bases. CDR3 length equals 17 residues. After removal of 3 bases from V and 2 bases from J, the junction contained 6 bases not matched to a gene. CDR1 is SEHNR and CDR2 is FQNEAQ in the germline V gene (reference sequence). DNA for the CDR3: TGTGCCAGCAGCTTCACCGGGACAGGGGATACTAATGAAAAACTGTTTTTT. This encodes CASSFTGTGDTNEKLFF.

The chain has TRBV7-9 and TRBJ1-2; D is unclear. V was clipped by 0 bases and J by 8 bases, with 7 bases between them. The CDR3 covers 12 residues. Germline V gives CDR1 SEHNR, CDR2 FQNEAQ (reference sequence). CDR3 bases: TGTGCCAGCAGCTTAGCCAGACCCGGCTACACCTTC. This translates into CASSLARPGYTF.

V gene TRBV7-8 combines with J gene TRBJ2-1; a weak D match, TRBD2 (5 bases). The germline V gene has CDR1 SGHVS and CDR2 FQNEAQ. This CDR3 has 17 amino acids. The V end was cut by 5 bases, the J end by 0 bases, with 17 bases between. The CDR3 loop is CASSRVGDGRSYNEQFF. The DNA for the CDR3 is TGTGCCAGCAGCCGGGTGGGAGATGGTCGCTCCTACAATGAGCAGTTCTTC.

The rearrangement uses TRBV7-9 and TRBJ1-4; D is perhaps TRBD1 (6 bases). V was cut by 1 base and J by 8 bases, with 17 bases left in between. Germline assignment: CDR1 SEHNR and CDR2 FQNEAQ (reference sequence). The CDR3 is 16 amino acids. The CDR3 sequence is CASSLGLLGQIEKLFF. DNA for the CDR3: TGTGCCAGCAGCTTAGGTCTCTTAGGACAGATAGAAAAACTGTTTTTT.

The chain couples TRBV28 to TRBJ2-7, with a tentative D call TRBD1 (5 bases). The V and J ends lost 5 bases and 3 bases respectively, with 8 bases between them. The CDR3 totals 12 residues. The germline gives CDR1 MDHEN, CDR2 SYDVKM. CDR3 DNA sequence: TGTGCCAGCAGTCCAGACAGCTACGAGCAGTACTTC. Protein sequence: CASSPDSYEQYF.

The chain recombines TRBV30 with TRBJ2-7; maybe TRBD2 (6 bases). The germline V gene has CDR1 GTSNPN and CDR2 SVGIG (reference sequence). There are 13 residues in the CDR3. Trimming cost V 5 bases and J 3 bases, with 14 bases left between them. The CDR3 region is CAWGLGGNYEQYF. The CDR3 DNA sequence: TGTGCCTGGGGACTGGGCGGGAACTACGAGCAGTACTTC.

The V call is TRBV5-1, the J call TRBJ2-1; tentatively, D is TRBD2 (5 bases). The CDR3 runs 14 residues. Germline V gene sequence: CDR1 SGHRS, CDR2 YFSETQ. The V and J ends lost 3 bases and 7 bases respectively, with 14 bases between them. In nucleotides, the CDR3 is TGCGCCAGCAGCTCAAACGCGGGCTTAAATGAGCAGTTCTTC. This sequence encodes CASSSNAGLNEQFF.

V and J are TRBV7-9 and TRBJ1-4; no firm D call. Germline-derived CDR1 and CDR2 are SEHNR and FQNEAQ (reference sequence). The V end was cut by 1 base, the J end by 13 bases, with 10 bases between. The CDR3 sequence is 12 residues long. The CDR3 here is CASSLGSRPLFF. The CDR3 DNA reads as TGTGCCAGCAGCTTAGGTTCCAGGCCACTGTTTTTT.

The rearrangement links TRBV10-3 to TRBJ1-5; 7 bases fit TRBD1. The V and J ends lost 0 bases and 7 bases, in that order; junction bases with no gene match: 6. The CDR3 contains 15 residues. Germline values: CDR1 ENHRY, CDR2 SYGVKD. The CDR3 coding sequence is TGTGCCATCAGTGAGTCCAGGGGGTCGGGACAGCCCCAGCATTTT. Translation gives CAISESRGSGQPQHF.

The chain is built from TRBV27 and TRBJ1-1; 7 bases match TRBD1. Germline loops: CDR1 MNHEY, CDR2 SMNVEV (reference sequence). The CDR3 has 15 amino acids. J lost 0 bases, V lost 0 bases, and 1 base had no gene match. The CDR3 DNA follows: TGTGCCAGCAGTTTATCAGGGGGCATGAACACTGAAGCTTTCTTT. Its translation is CASSLSGGMNTEAFF.

This clone has just a few counts. V and J are TRBV9 and TRBJ1-1; no firm D call. The CDR3 runs 12 residues. Germline V CDR1 and CDR2: SGDLS, YYNGEE. Trimming removed 0 bases from V and 3 bases from J, with 3 bases in between. The DNA of the CDR3 is TGTGCCAGCAGCGTAGAGGACACTGAAGCTTTCTTT. Protein: CASSVEDTEAFF. The whole variable domain, filled in from reference TRBV9 and TRBJ1-1, reads DSGVTQTPKHLITATGQRVTLRCSPRSGDLSVYWYQQSLDQGLQFLIQYYNGEERAKGNILERFSAQQFPDLHSELNLSSLELGDSALYFCASSVEDTEAFFGQGTRLTVV.

The chain uses TRBV5-6 and TRBJ2-1; D gene unclear. CDR3 size: 13 residues. From germline, CDR1 is SGHDT and CDR2 YYEEEE. V shed 0 bases and J shed 10 bases, with 11 bases lying between them. Written as DNA, the CDR3 is TGTGCCAGCAGCTTGGCGTTGGCGTCAGAGCAGTTCTTC. It encodes CASSLALASEQFF.

This clone came up once. This chain joins TRBV29-1 and TRBJ2-7; TRBD1 might be the D (5 bases). Trimming took off 1 base at V and 1 base at J, with 11 bases between the two ends. CDR3 length equals 14 residues. Germline V gene lookup returns CDR1 SQVTM and CDR2 ANQGSEA. Here the CDR3 reads CSVEVTGFSYEQYF. CDR3 coding DNA: TGCAGCGTTGAAGTTACAGGTTTTTCCTACGAGCAGTACTTC.

The chain employs TRBV2 and TRBJ1-6; D perhaps matches TRBD1 (6 bases). This CDR3 has 16 residues. The V end lost 5 bases, the J end lost 10 bases, and 21 bases lay between the germline ends. Germline CDR1 reads SNHLY; CDR2 reads FYNNEI. CDR3 sequence: CASSPRETGIYSPLHF. CDR3 nucleotides: TGTGCCAGCAGTCCCCGGGAAACAGGGATTTACTCACCCCTCCACTTT.

The chain joins TRBV7-3 to TRBJ2-3; D is possibly TRBD1 (5 bases). Trimming shortened V by 1 base and J by 4 bases, and 15 bases separated the two germline ends. This CDR3 is 16 amino acids long. CDR1 is SGHTA, CDR2 FQGTGA, per germline. The CDR3 protein is CASSLRGTGVADTQYF. CDR3 coding DNA: TGTGCCAGCAGCTTAAGGGGCACGGGCGTCGCAGATACGCAGTATTTT.

This rearrangement joins TRBV25-1 to TRBJ2-7, with TRBD1 matching 7 bases. There are 13 residues in the CDR3. V shed 4 bases and J 2 bases; nucleotides not matched to a gene: 2. Germline CDR1 MGHDK, CDR2 SYGVNS. The CDR3 region is CASSVGQTYEQYF. CDR3 DNA sequence: TGTGCCAGCAGTGTGGGACAGACCTACGAGCAGTACTTC.

The V and J genes are TRBV19 and TRBJ2-5; 10 bases fit TRBD1. After removal of 11 bases from V and 3 bases from J, the junction contained 9 bases not matched to a gene. The CDR3 extends over 14 amino acids. The V gene's germline CDR1 is LNHDA and CDR2 SQIVND (reference sequence). CDR3 region: CAPYRDRGKETQYF. CDR3 nucleotide sequence: TGTGCCCCTTACCGGGACAGGGGCAAAGAGACCCAGTACTTC.

This clone appeared a single time. This chain links TRBV20-1 with TRBJ2-7; D is possibly TRBD1 or TRBD2 (5 bases each). CDR1 is DFQATT, CDR2 SNEGSKA, per germline (reference sequence). The V end was cut by 5 bases, the J end by 7 bases, with 12 bases between. The CDR3 spans 11 residues. CDR3 sequence (DNA): TGCAGTGCTCAAAGACAGCGGGAGCAGTACGTC. It is translated as CSAQRQREQYV.

The gene calls are TRBV5-1 and TRBJ2-5; D not certain. The CDR3 runs to 15 residues. V was pared by 0 bases and J by 3 bases, with 12 bases between. The germline gives CDR1 SGHRS, CDR2 YFSETQ. The CDR3 DNA is TGCGCCAGCAGCTTGGAAAAAGGGCACGAAGAGACCCAGTACTTC. It specifies CASSLEKGHEETQYF.

V is TRBV12-3 or TRBV12-4 and J is TRBJ1-2; a possible D gene is TRBD1 (5 bases). V was trimmed by 9 bases and J by 3 bases, leaving 11 bases between them. This CDR3 is built from 12 residues. CDR3: CASRLGDYGYTF. In nucleotides, the CDR3 is TGTGCCAGTCGCCTGGGGGACTATGGCTACACCTTC.

Here the CDR3 DNA reads TGTGCCAGCAGTTACTCTCCCTCCAGGGTTACCCTCCACTTT. Its translation is CASSYSPSRVTLHF. The J gene is TRBJ1-6, the V gene TRBV6-5; possible D gene TRBD1, 5 bases. The germline V gene encodes CDR1 MNHEY and CDR2 SVGAGI. V was cut by 0 bases and J by 14 bases, with 14 bases left in between. The CDR3 is 14 amino acids.

The CDR3 nucleotides read TGTGCCAGCAGCATCGGGACAGGGGGCTCCGAGCAGTACTTC. This codes for CASSIGTGGSEQYF. The chain combines TRBV5-4 with TRBJ2-7, with TRBD1 matching over 12 bases. In germline, CDR1 is SGHNT, CDR2 YYREEE (reference sequence). The CDR3 consists of 14 residues. Germline trimming cut 4 bases from V and 6 bases from J; bases unmatched to any gene: 5.